This entry describes one T cell receptor (beta chain). Its antigen is currently unknown. The primer mix had 60 V beta and 13 J beta primers. Only in-frame clones appear in the TCRdb table, and some are missing; sequencing was by immunoSEQ multiplex PCR. The table has 60,000 or so clones, about 89% seen once. The data stem from a study of glioma-infiltrating T cells after dendritic cell vaccination. Study context: Autologous tumor lysate-pulsed dendritic cell vaccination was given between the early 2000s and the early 2010s. Dendritic cell vaccine was injected intradermally three times, biweekly. Study-wide results and limits: Complete blood and tumor specimen sets were limited to few patients.

As for time point: after dendritic cell vaccination, including at tumor progression/relapse. This CDR3 contains 15 residues. Germline values: CDR1 MRHNA, CDR2 SNTAGT. The V end was cut by 6 bases, the J end by 5 bases, with 18 bases between. The TCR comes from a human donor with glioblastoma. The chain couples TRBV6-4 to TRBJ2-3; D is possibly TRBD2 (5 bases). The material sequenced was blood, taken after dendritic cell vaccination. The CDR3 region has the DNA TGTGCCAGCAGCATGTCCTCGGGAACCGGAGATACGCAGTATTTT. Amino acid sequence: CASSMSSGTGDTQYF.